This TCR beta chain was retrieved from a study of vaccination and CD4 T cells after COVID-19. Losses at the gene ends were 0 bases for V and 7 bases for J; bases not matched to a gene: 5. In germline, CDR1 is MNHEY, CDR2 SVGEGT. The CDR3 totals 15 residues. Regarding this clonotype: Its antigen is undetermined.

The Oncomine TCR Beta short-read assay sequenced DNA from cultured CD4+ T cells. TCRdb fed the PCR reads into MiXCR, producing one record per CDR3 protein. This table holds 19,000 or so distinct CDR3 sequences, 40% to 55% found once. Treatment denoted: 10-day PBMC culture with coronavirus spike peptide pools or control peptides (ViraFEST assay). Dates of PCR positivity, March to December 2020, preceded the US Alpha, Beta and Delta variants. The V gene is TRBV6-2 or TRBV6-3, the J gene TRBJ1-2, with 10 bases identical to TRBD1. This sequence was found in a human donor who had recovered from COVID-19. Sequencing used CD4+ T cells from blood, cultured in vitro, obtained after SARS-CoV-2 vaccination. CDR3 in DNA: TGTGCCAGCAGTTACTCGAGACAGGGGGCGCGTGGCTACACCTTC. It encodes CASSYSRQGARGYTF.